The clone carrying this T cell receptor (beta chain) is a singleton in its sample. The entry originates in a study of shared clonotypes between healthy human individuals. Sequencing used immunoSEQ multiplex PCR; TCRdb keeps in-frame clones, though not all of them. This table holds some 2.3 million clones, 90% to 95% found once. The TCR originated in a man aged 18 to 30 in good health. Some clones in this sample may be carry-over from other donors' samples. Specimen: naive CD4+ T cells from PBMCs. Subset given: CD45RA+ positively selected.

In DNA, the CDR3 is TGTGCCACCGGGACAGGGAACACCGGGGAGCTGTTTTTT. Translation gives CATGTGNTGELFF. The genes are TRBV10-3 and TRBJ2-2; 8 positions match TRBD1. This CDR3 contains 13 residues. In germline, CDR1 is ENHRY, CDR2 SYGVKD. Trimming cost V 10 bases and J 1 base; bases outside gene matches: 2.